This paragraph reports one T cell receptor (beta chain). No antigen is known for it. This sample was taken from a study of OX40 agonist ivuxolimab in advanced cancers. On the study more broadly: Ivuxolimab, an antibody that agonizes OX40 (CD134), was administered to the patients.

Individuals having autoimmune disease history or systemic immunosuppression were not enrolled. Notes on the study in general: In the 0.1-3.0 mg/kg groups, partial responders showed among the lowest expansion.

Here immunoSEQ multiplex PCR was the method, and the copy in TCRdb shows in-frame clones only, minus some. The sample holds 60,000 to 75,000 clones, around 82% seen once. V was shortened by 3 bases and J by 6 bases, with 15 bases between the two germline ends. This CDR3 has 16 amino acids. Germline-derived CDR1 and CDR2 are MNHNS and SASEGT. The sequence was collected from an adult with an advanced solid tumor such as melanoma, head and neck, liver or kidney cancer. Sample: CD4+ or CD8+ T cells sorted from blood, taken in a trial of the OX40 agonist ivuxolimab. This sequence joins TRBV6-1 and TRBJ1-6; D unresolved. The CDR3 sequence: CASSDDGPRGNSPLHF. In DNA, the CDR3 is TGTGCCAGCAGTGACGACGGGCCCCGCGGTAATTCACCCCTCCACTTT.